This T cell receptor beta chain was retrieved from a study of shared clonotypes between healthy human individuals. Study-wide context: The study drew on two women and a few men aged 18 to 49 as donors.

For each subset, genomic DNA was distributed in equal portions over several immunoSEQ plates. Sequencing was performed with immunoSEQ multiplex PCR; in TCRdb, only in-frame clones are kept and a portion is missing. The table has 2 million or so clones, roughly 96% seen once; the top ten hold 0.13%. Germline-derived CDR1 and CDR2 are MNHNY and SVGAGI (reference sequence). The CDR3 length is 16 residues. V dropped 2 bases and J dropped 6; count of bases not matched to a gene: 9. The source is a man aged 18 to 29 in good health. J is TRBJ1-2 and V is TRBV6-6; 10 bases are shared with TRBD1. The sample taken for sequencing was naive CD4+ T cells sorted from blood. Indicated subset: CD45RA+ positively selected. CDR3 sequence: CASSYHPDRGGDGYTF. The CDR3 DNA reads TGTGCCAGCAGTTACCATCCGGACAGGGGGGGAGATGGCTACACCTTC.